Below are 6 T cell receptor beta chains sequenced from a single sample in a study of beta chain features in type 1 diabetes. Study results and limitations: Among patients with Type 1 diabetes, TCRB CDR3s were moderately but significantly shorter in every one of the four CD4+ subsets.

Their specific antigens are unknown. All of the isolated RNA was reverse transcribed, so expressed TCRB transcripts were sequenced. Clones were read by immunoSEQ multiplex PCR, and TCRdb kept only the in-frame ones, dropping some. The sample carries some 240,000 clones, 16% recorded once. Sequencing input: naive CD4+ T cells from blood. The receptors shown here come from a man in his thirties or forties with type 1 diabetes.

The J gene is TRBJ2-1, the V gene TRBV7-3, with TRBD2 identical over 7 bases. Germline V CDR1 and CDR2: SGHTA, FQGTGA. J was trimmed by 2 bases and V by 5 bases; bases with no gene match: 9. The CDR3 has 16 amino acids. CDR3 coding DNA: TGTGCCAGCAGCCCAAGGGGCGGGAGTACCTACAATGAGCAGTTCTTC. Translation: CASSPRGGSTYNEQFF.

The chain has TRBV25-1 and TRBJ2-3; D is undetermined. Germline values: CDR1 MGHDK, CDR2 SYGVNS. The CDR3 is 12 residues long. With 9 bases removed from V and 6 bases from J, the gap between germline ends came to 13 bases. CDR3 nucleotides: TGTGCCAGTGTTTCCCTTGGGGATACGCAGTATTTT. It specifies CASVSLGDTQYF. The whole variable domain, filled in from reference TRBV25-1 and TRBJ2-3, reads EADIYQTPRYLVIGTGKKITLECSQTMGHDKMYWYQQDPGMELHLIHYSYGVNSTEKGDLSSESTVSRIRTEHFPLTLESARPSHTSQYLCASVSLGDTQYFGPGTRLTVL.

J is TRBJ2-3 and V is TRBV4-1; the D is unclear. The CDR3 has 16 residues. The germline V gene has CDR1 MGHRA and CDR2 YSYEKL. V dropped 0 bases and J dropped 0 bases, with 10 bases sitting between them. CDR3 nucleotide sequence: TGCGCCAGCAGCCAAGATAGGTTCTCTAGCACAGATACGCAGTATTTT. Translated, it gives CASSQDRFSSTDTQYF.

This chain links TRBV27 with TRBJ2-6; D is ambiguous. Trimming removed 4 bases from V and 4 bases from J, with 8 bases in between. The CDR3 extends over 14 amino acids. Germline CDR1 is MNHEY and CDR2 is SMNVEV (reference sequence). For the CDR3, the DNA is TGTGCCAGCAGTTCCACGGCGGGGGCCAACGTCCTGACTTTC. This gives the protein CASSSTAGANVLTF.

The CDR3 spells CASSPLPDSRAGNQPQHF. The CDR3 nucleotides are TGTGCCAGCAGCCCTCTACCTGACTCGAGGGCGGGCAATCAGCCCCAGCATTTT. The V and J genes are TRBV7-2 and TRBJ1-5, with D uncertain. Trimming pared 5 bases from V and 2 bases from J, leaving 22 bases between. CDR1 SGHTA and CDR2 FQGNSA come from the germline V gene. There are 18 residues in the CDR3.

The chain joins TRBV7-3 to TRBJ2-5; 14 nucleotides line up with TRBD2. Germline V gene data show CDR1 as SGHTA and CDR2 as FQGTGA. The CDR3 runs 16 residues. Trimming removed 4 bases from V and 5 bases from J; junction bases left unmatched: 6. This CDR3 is CASSSRLAGGVETQYF. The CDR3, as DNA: TGTGCCAGCAGCTCCCGACTAGCGGGAGGGGTGGAGACCCAGTACTTC.